The clone carrying this T cell receptor (beta chain) was seen just once. Time point given: technical triplicate 3. Stored at -80 C, 2 million PBMCs were the source of the unsorted libraries. The sample is drawn from a study of neurological immune-mediated disorders. The CDR3 is 15 amino acids. CDR1 and CDR2 from the germline V gene are DFQATT and SNEGSKA (reference sequence). V lost 3 bases, J lost 5 bases, and 7 bases stayed unmatched. By 5'RACE with 10-nucleotide random UMIs, the cDNA was made. Every sequencing run produced over 160 million TCR-beta sequences that came from 15-18 subjects. Using its own MiXCR run on the 5' RACE reads, TCRdb lists one record per CDR3 protein. The repertoire holds under 45,000 distinct CDR3 sequences, with approximately 21% as singletons.

The receptor comes from a man aged 60 to 75 with HTLV-1-associated myelopathy (HAM/TSP). Sequencing was done on a sample of PBMCs. This chain uses TRBV20-1 with TRBJ1-5; 10 bases line up with TRBD1. The CDR3 reads CSARVGGTGDQPQHF. The CDR3 DNA follows: TGCAGTGCTAGGGTGGGAGGGACAGGGGATCAGCCCCAGCATTTT.